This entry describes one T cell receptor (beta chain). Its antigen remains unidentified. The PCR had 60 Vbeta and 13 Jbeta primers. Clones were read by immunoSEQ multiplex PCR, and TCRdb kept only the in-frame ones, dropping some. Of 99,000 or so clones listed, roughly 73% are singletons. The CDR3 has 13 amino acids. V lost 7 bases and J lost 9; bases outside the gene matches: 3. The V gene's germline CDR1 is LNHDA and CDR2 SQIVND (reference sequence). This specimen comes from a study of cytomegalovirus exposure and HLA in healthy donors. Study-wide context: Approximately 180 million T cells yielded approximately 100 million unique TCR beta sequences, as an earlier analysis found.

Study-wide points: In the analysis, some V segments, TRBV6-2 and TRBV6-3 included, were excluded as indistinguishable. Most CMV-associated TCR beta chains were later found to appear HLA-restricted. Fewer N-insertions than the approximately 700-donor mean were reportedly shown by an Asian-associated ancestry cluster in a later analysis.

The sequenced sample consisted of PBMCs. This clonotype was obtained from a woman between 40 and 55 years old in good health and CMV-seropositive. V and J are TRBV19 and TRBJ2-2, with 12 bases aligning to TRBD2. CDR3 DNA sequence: TGTGCCAGTACTAGCGGGGGGGCCCGGGAGCTGTTTTTT. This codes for CASTSGGARELFF.